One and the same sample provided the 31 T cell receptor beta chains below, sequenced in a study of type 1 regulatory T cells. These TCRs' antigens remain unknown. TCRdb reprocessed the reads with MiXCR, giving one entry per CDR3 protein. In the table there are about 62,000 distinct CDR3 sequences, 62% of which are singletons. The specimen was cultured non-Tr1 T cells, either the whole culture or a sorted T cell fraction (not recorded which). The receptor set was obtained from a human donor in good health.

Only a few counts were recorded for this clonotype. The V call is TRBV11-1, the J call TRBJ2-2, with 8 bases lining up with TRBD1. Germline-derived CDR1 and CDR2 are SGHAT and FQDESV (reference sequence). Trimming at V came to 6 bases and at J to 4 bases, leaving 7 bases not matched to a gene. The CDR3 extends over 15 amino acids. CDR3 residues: CASRLTGVFTGELFF. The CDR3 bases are TGTGCCAGCAGGTTGACAGGGGTATTCACCGGGGAGCTGTTTTTT.

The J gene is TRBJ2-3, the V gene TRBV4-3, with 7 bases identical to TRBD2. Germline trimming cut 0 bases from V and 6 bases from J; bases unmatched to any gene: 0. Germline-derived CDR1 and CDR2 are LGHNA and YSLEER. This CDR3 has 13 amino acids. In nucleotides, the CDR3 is TGCGCCAGCAGCCAAGACGGGAGGGATACGCAGTATTTT. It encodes CASSQDGRDTQYF.

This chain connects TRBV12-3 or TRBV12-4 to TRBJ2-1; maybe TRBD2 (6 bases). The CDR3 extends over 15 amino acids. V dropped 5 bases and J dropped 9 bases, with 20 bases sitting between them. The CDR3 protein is CASSGRTLGKTEQFF. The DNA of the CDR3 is TGTGCCAGCAGTGGGAGGACTCTCGGTAAAACTGAGCAGTTCTTC.

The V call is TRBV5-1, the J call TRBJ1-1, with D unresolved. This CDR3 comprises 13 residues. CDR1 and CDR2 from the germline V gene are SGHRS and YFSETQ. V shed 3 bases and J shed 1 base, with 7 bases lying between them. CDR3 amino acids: CASSSPANTEAFF. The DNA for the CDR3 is TGCGCCAGCAGCTCGCCAGCGAACACTGAAGCTTTCTTT.

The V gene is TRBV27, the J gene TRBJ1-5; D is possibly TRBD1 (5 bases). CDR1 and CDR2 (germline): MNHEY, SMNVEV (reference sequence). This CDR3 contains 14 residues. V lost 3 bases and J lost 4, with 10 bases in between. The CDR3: CASSFLGRNQPQHF. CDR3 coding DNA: TGTGCCAGCAGTTTCCTGGGACGGAATCAGCCCCAGCATTTT.

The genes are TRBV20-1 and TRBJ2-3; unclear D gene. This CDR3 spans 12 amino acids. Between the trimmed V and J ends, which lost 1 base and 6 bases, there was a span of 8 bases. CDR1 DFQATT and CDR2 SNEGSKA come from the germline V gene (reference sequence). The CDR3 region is CSARAPPDTQYF. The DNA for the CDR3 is TGCAGTGCTAGAGCCCCCCCGGATACGCAGTATTTT.

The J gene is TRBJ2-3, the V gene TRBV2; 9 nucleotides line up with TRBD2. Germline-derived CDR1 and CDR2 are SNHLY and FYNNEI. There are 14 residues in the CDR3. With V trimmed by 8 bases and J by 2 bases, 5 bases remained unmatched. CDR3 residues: CASRRLADTDTQYF. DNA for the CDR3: TGTGCCAGCCGACGACTAGCGGACACAGATACGCAGTATTTT.

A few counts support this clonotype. The CDR3 coding sequence is TGTGCCAGCAGCTTGGACAGGGCCACTGAAGCTTTCTTT. Translating gives CASSLDRATEAFF. The J gene is TRBJ1-1, the V gene TRBV5-4, with D tentatively TRBD1 (6 bases). Germline V gene lookup returns CDR1 SGHNT and CDR2 YYREEE (reference sequence). V was clipped by 0 bases and J by 4 bases, with 7 bases between them. The CDR3 contains 13 residues.

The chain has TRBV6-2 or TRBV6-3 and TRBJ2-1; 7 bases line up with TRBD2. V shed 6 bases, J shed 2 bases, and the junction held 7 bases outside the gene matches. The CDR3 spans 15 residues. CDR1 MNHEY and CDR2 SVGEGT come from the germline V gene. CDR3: CASRKSGATYNEQFF. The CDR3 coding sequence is TGTGCCAGCAGGAAAAGCGGGGCTACCTACAATGAGCAGTTCTTC.

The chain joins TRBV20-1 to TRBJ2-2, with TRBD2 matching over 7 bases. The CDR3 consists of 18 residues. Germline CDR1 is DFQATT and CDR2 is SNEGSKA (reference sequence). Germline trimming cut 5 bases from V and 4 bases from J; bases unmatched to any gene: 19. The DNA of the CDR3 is TGCAGTGCTTCTCTCCCTCCGTACGGACTAGATTTCACCGGGGAGCTGTTTTTT. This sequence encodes CSASLPPYGLDFTGELFF.

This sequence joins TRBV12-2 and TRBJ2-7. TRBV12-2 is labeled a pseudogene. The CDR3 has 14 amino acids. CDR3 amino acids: CASRLGRWEYEQYF. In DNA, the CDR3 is TGTGCAAGTCGCTTGGGTCGTTGGGAATACGAGCAGTACTTC.

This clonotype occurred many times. Here the CDR3 DNA reads TGCAGTGCCGCTCCTCACGTCTCCTACGAGCAGTACTTC. Translation: CSAAPHVSYEQYF. This sequence joins TRBV20-1 and TRBJ2-7; D remains unclear. Germline loops: CDR1 DFQATT, CDR2 SNEGSKA (reference sequence). This CDR3 region has 13 residues. V lost 6 bases, J lost 0 bases, and 12 bases lay in between.

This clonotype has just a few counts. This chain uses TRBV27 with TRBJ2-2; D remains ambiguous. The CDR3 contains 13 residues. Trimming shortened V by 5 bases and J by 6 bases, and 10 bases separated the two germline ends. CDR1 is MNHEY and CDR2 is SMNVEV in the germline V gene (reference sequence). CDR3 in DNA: TGTGCCAGCAGTCTCAATCGGGCCGGGGAGCTGTTTTTT. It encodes CASSLNRAGELFF.

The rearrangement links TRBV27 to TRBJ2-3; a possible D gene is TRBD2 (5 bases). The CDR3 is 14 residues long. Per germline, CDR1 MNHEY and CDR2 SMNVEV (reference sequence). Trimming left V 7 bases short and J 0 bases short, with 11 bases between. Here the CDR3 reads CASTSSLSTDTQYF. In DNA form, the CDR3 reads TGTGCCAGCACTTCTAGCCTTAGCACAGATACGCAGTATTTT.

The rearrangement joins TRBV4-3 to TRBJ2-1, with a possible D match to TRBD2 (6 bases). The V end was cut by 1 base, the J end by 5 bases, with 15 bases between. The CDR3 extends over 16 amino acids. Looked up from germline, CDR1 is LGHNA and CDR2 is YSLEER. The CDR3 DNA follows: TGCGCCAGCAGCCAAGTGGGGGAGGTAGCGGACAATGAGCAGTTCTTC. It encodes CASSQVGEVADNEQFF.

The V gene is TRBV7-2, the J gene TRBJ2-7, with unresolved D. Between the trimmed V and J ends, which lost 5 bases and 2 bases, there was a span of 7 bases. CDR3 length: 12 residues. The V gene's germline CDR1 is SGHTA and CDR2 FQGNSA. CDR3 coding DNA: TGTGCCAGCAGCCGAGGCGCCTACGAGCAGTACTTC. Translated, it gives CASSRGAYEQYF.

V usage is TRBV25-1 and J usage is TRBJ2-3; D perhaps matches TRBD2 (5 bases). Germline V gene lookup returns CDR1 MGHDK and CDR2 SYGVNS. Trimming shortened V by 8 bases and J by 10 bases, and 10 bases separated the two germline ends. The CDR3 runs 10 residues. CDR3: CASGEAAQYF. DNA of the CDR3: TGTGCCAGCGGGGAAGCGGCGCAGTATTTT.

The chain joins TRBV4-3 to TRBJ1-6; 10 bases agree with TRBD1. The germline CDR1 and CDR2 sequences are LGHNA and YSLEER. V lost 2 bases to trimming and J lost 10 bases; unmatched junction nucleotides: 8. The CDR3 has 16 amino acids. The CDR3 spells CASSQSARDRGSPLHF. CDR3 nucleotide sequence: TGCGCCAGCAGCCAATCCGCCCGGGACAGGGGATCACCCCTCCACTTT.

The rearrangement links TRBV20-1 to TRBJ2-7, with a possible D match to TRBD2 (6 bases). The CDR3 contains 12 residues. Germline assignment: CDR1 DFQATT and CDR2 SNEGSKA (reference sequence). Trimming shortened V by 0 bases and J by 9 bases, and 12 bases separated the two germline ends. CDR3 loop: CSARDVPGVQYF. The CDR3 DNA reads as TGCAGTGCTAGAGATGTCCCGGGAGTGCAGTACTTC.

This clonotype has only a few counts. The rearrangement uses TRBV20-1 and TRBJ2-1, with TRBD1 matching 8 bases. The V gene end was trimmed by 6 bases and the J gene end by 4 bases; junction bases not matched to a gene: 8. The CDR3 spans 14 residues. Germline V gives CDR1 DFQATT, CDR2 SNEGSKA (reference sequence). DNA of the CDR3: TGCAGTGCAGGGACAGGACTCAGTTACAATGAGCAGTTCTTC. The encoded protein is CSAGTGLSYNEQFF.

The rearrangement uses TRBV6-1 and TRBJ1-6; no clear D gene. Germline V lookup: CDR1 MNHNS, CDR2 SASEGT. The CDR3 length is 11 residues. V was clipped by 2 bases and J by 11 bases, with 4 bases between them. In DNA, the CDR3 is TGTGCCAGCAGTGAACTACCACCCCTCCACTTT. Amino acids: CASSELPPLHF.

As DNA, the CDR3 is TGCAGTGCTTCCGACAGGGGGCCAAATACGCAGTATTTT. It codes for CSASDRGPNTQYF. The chain uses TRBV20-1 and TRBJ2-3; TRBD1 matches at 10 bases. Germline V lookup: CDR1 DFQATT, CDR2 SNEGSKA (reference sequence). The junction had 6 bases not matched to a gene; V was cut back by 5 bases and J by 7 bases. The CDR3 runs 13 residues.

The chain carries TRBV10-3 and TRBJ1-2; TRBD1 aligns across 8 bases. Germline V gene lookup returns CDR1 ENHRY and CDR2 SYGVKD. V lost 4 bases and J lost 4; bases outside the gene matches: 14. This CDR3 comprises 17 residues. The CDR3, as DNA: TGTGCCATCAGTGGAGAGAAGAGGACAGGGTCTGGCTATGGCTACACCTTC. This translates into CAISGEKRTGSGYGYTF.

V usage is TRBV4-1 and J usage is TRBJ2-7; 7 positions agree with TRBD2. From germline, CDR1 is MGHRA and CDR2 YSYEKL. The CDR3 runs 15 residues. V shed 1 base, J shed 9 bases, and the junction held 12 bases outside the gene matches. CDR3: CASSQVGGTLRGQYF. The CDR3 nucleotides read TGCGCCAGCAGCCAAGTCGGGGGGACCCTACGAGGGCAGTACTTC.

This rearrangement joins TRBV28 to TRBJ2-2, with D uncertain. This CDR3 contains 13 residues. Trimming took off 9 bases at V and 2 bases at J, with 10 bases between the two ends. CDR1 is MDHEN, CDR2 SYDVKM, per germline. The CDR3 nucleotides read TGTGCCAGTCATGACCTTAACACCGGGGAGCTGTTTTTT. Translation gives CASHDLNTGELFF.

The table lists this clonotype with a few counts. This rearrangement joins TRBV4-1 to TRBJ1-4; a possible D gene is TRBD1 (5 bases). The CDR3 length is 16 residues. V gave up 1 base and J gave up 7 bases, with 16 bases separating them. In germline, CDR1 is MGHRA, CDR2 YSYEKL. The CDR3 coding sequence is TGCGCCAGCAGCCAAGTGGGAGGACAAGGTGTTGAAAAACTGTTTTTT. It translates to CASSQVGGQGVEKLFF.

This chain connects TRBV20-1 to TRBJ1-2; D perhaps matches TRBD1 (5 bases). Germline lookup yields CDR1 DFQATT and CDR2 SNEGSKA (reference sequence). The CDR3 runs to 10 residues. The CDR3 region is CGARGSGYTF. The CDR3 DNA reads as TGCGGGGCCCGGGGGTCTGGCTACACCTTC.

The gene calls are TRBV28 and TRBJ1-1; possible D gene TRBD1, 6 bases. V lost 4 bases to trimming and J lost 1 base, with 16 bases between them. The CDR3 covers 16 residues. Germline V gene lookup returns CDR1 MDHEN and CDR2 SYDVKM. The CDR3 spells CASSSPGASSNTEAFF. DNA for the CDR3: TGTGCCAGCAGTTCCCCAGGGGCTTCCTCGAACACTGAAGCTTTCTTT. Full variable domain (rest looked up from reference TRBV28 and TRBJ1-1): DVKVTQSSRYLVKRTGEKVFLECVQDMDHENMFWYRQDPGLGLRLIYFSYDVKMKEKGDIPEGYSVSREKKERFSLILESASTNQTSMYLCASSSPGASSNTEAFFGQGTRLTVV.

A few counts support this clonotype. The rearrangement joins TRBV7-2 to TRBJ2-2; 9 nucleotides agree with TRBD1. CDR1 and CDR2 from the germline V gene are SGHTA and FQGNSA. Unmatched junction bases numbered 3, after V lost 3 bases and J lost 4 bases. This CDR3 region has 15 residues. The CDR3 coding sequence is TGTGCCAGCAGCTTGGGACAGGGAGGCACCGGGGAGCTGTTTTTT. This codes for CASSLGQGGTGELFF.

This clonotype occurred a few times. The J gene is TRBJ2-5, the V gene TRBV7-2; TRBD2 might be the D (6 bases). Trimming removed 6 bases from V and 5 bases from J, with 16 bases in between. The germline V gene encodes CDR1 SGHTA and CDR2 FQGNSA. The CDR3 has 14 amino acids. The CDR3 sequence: CASSSSQAGETQYF. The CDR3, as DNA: TGTGCCAGCAGTTCCAGCCAGGCGGGGGAGACCCAGTACTTC.

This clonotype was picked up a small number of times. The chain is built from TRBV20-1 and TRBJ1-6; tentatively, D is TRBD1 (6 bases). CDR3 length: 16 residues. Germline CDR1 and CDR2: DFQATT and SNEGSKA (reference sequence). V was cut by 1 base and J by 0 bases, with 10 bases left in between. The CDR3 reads CSARVSGASYNSPLHF. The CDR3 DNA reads TGCAGTGCTAGAGTTTCGGGGGCCTCCTATAATTCACCCCTCCACTTT.